The rows below give T cell receptor beta chains drawn from one sample of a study of blood T cell repertoires in COVID-19. Profiled with immunoSEQ multiplex PCR; TCRdb holds only in-frame clones, not every one. The sample includes around 72,000 clones, around 81% of them seen just once. Sequenced sample: peripheral blood. The receptors stem from a woman aged 55 to 70 with acute or convalescent COVID-19. CDR3s include the opening cysteine and the closing phenylalanine or tryptophan. The order of the fields is V gene, D gene, clone size, J gene, CDR3 protein, CDR3 DNA. D genes are given only for firm matches. The size field is filled for only some rows; it gives once, few, many or a size class.

v_call: TRBV19; d_call: TRBD2; clone_size: NA; j_call: TRBJ2-1; cdr3_aa: CASSIGGAGMDEQFF; cdr3_nt: TGTGCCAGTAGTATAGGAGGAGCGGGGATGGATGAGCAGTTCTTC
v_call: TRBV5-4; d_call: TRBD1; clone_size: NA; j_call: TRBJ1-2; cdr3_aa: CASSQGQADGYTF; cdr3_nt: TGTGCCAGCAGCCAGGGACAGGCAGACGGCTACACCTTC
v_call: TRBV4-2; d_call: TRBD2; clone_size: once; j_call: TRBJ2-3; cdr3_aa: CASSEAVAGGSTDTQYF; cdr3_nt: TGTGCCAGCAGCGAAGCCGTAGCGGGGGGGAGCACAGATACGCAGTATTTT
v_call: TRBV3-1/TRBV3-2; d_call: TRBD1; clone_size: NA; j_call: TRBJ2-7; cdr3_aa: CASSQDNRGSEQYF; cdr3_nt: TGTGCCAGCAGCCAAGATAACAGGGGGAGCGAGCAGTACTTC
v_call: TRBV7-9; d_call: NA; clone_size: NA; j_call: TRBJ1-2; cdr3_aa: CASSLDPGYGYTF; cdr3_nt: TGTGCCAGCAGCTTAGACCCCGGCTATGGCTACACCTTC
v_call: TRBV5-4; d_call: NA; clone_size: NA; j_call: TRBJ1-1; cdr3_aa: CASSSPGGGTEAFF; cdr3_nt: TGTGCCAGCAGTTCCCCCGGGGGGGGCACTGAAGCTTTCTTT
v_call: TRBV19; d_call: NA; clone_size: NA; j_call: TRBJ1-2; cdr3_aa: CASSIPGDTPPYGYTF; cdr3_nt: TGTGCCAGTAGTATCCCAGGCGACACACCACCCTATGGCTACACCTTC
v_call: TRBV6-5; d_call: TRBD1; clone_size: NA; j_call: TRBJ1-2; cdr3_aa: CASSTGGVGYTF; cdr3_nt: TGTGCCAGCAGCACAGGGGGCGTGGGCTACACCTTC
v_call: TRBV24-1; d_call: TRBD1; clone_size: few; j_call: TRBJ2-1; cdr3_aa: CATSEKGTVYNEQFF; cdr3_nt: TGTGCCACCAGTGAGAAGGGGACAGTATACAATGAGCAGTTCTTC
v_call: TRBV7-9; d_call: NA; clone_size: NA; j_call: TRBJ1-4; cdr3_aa: CASSLGHVDEKLFF; cdr3_nt: TGTGCCAGCAGCCTCGGACATGTGGATGAAAAACTGTTTTTT